These 8 T cell receptor beta chains came from one sample sequenced in a study of blood T cell repertoires in COVID-19. Measured with immunoSEQ multiplex PCR; TCRdb has only the in-frame clones, and not every one. The sample contains over 90,000 clones, 88% of which appear only once. Sequencing was performed on peripheral blood. The origin of the receptors is a human donor in a cohort sampled during active COVID-19.

As for this clone: Other DNA sequences in the same sample also yield this CDR3. This chain uses TRBV2 with TRBJ1-1, with a possible D match to TRBD1 (5 bases). Trimming removed 8 bases from V and 3 bases from J, with 7 bases in between. This CDR3 is 11 amino acids long. Germline-derived CDR1 and CDR2 are SNHLY and FYNNEI. This CDR3 is CASRGYTEAFF. The CDR3 region has the DNA TGTGCCAGCCGGGGGTACACTGAAGCTTTCTTT. The full variable domain, in which reference TRBV2 and TRBJ1-1 provide the parts outside the CDR3, is EPEVTQTPSHQVTQMGQEVILRCVPISNHLYFYWYRQILGQKVEFLVSFYNNEISEKSEIFDDQFSVERPDGSNFTLKIRSTKLEDSAMYFCASRGYTEAFFGQGTRLTVV.

The V call is TRBV29-1, the J call TRBJ2-1; possible D gene TRBD2, 7 bases. Trimming stripped 4 bases from V and 8 bases from J, with 12 bases between. The germline V gene has CDR1 SQVTM and CDR2 ANQGSEA. The CDR3 extends over 12 amino acids. CDR3 loop: CSVVGGAYEQFF. The CDR3 DNA sequence: TGCAGCGTTGTGGGGGGGGCCTATGAGCAGTTCTTC.

This rearrangement joins TRBV7-2 to TRBJ2-1, with 12 positions matching TRBD2. There are 16 residues in the CDR3. CDR1 is SGHTA, CDR2 FQGNSA, per germline. V was clipped by 5 bases and J by 6 bases; unmatched bases: 8. CDR3 in amino acids: CASSITGTSGFNEQFF. The CDR3 bases are TGTGCCAGCAGCATCACCGGGACTAGCGGGTTCAATGAGCAGTTCTTC. Using reference TRBV7-2 and TRBJ2-1 for the parts outside the CDR3, the full variable domain is GAGVSQSPSNKVTEKGKDVELRCDPISGHTALYWYRQSLGQGLEFLIYFQGNSAPDKSGLPSDRFSAERTGGSVSTLTIQRTQQEDSAVYLCASSITGTSGFNEQFFGPGTRLTVL.

CDR3 region: CAWSLILGRGTGANVLTF. CDR3 DNA: TGTGCCTGGAGTTTGATCTTGGGCAGGGGGACTGGGGCCAACGTCCTGACTTTC. This chain links TRBV30 with TRBJ2-6, with 7 bases lining up with TRBD1. This CDR3 comprises 18 residues. V dropped 2 bases and J dropped 2; count of bases not matched to a gene: 12. Germline V CDR1 and CDR2: GTSNPN, SVGIG (reference sequence).

The chain couples TRBV5-1 to TRBJ1-3, with 7 bases fitting TRBD1. Germline values: CDR1 SGHRS, CDR2 YFSETQ. Trimming cost V 6 bases and J 0 bases; bases outside gene matches: 3. The CDR3 is 14 amino acids. The CDR3: CASKGQTSGNTIYF. The CDR3 DNA follows: TGCGCCAGCAAGGGACAGACCTCTGGAAACACCATATATTTT.

V is TRBV5-5 and J is TRBJ1-6; D is perhaps TRBD1 (5 bases). Germline V gene data show CDR1 as SGHKS and CDR2 as YYEKEE (reference sequence). Trimming stripped 1 base from V and 9 bases from J, with 17 bases between. CDR3 length equals 16 residues. CDR3 region: CASSLWDSGSRSPLHF. The DNA for the CDR3 is TGTGCCAGCAGCTTGTGGGACTCGGGGTCACGTTCACCCCTCCACTTT.

The rearrangement links TRBV3-1 (or the pseudogene TRBV3-2) to TRBJ2-3; D might be TRBD2 (5 bases). Germline-derived CDR1 and CDR2 are LGHDT and YNNKEL (reference sequence). This CDR3 spans 13 amino acids. V lost 1 base and J lost 5, with 7 bases in between. The CDR3: CASSQGLRDTQYF. The CDR3 bases are TGTGCCAGCAGCCAAGGACTACGAGATACGCAGTATTTT.

V is TRBV12-3 or TRBV12-4 and J is TRBJ2-1, with 8 bases lining up with TRBD1. CDR3 length: 13 amino acids. V dropped 3 bases and J dropped 9; count of bases not matched to a gene: 4. CDR3 region: CASSLPDRGEQFF. The CDR3 DNA reads TGTGCCAGCAGTTTGCCTGACAGGGGTGAGCAGTTCTTC.